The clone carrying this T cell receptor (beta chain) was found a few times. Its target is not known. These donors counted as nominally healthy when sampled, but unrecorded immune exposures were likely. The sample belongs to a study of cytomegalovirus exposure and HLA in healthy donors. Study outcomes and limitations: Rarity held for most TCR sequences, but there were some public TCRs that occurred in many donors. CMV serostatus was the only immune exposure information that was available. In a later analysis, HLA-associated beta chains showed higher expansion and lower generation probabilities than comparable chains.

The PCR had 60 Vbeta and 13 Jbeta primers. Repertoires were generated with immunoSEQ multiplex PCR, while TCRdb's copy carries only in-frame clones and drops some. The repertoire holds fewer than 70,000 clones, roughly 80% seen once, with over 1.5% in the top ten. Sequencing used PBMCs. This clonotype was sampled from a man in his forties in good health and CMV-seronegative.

CDR3 in DNA: TGCGCCAGCAGCTTACAGGGGACCCAGAACACTGAAGCTTTCTTT. Protein: CASSLQGTQNTEAFF. The rearrangement joins TRBV5-1 to TRBJ1-1; 7 bases fit TRBD1. Germline CDR1 and CDR2: SGHRS and YFSETQ. This CDR3 is built from 15 residues. The V segment lost 2 bases and the J segment 1 base; nucleotides outside the gene matches: 5.